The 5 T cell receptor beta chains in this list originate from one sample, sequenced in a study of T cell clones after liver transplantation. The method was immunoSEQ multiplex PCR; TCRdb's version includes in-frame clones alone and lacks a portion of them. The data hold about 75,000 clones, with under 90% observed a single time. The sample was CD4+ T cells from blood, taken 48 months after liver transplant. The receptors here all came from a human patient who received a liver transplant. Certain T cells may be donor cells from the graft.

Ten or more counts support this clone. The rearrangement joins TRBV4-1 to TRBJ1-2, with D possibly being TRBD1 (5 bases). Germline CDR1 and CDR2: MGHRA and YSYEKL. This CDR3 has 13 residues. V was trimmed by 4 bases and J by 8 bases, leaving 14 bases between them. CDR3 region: CASSPTRERGYTF. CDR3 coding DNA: TGCGCCAGCAGCCCAACCAGGGAGCGAGGCTACACCTTC.

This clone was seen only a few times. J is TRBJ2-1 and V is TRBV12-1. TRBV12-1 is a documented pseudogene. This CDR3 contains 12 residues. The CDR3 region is CASRPKDHEQFF. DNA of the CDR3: TGTGCCAGCCGCCCCAAGGACCATGAGCAGTTCTTC.

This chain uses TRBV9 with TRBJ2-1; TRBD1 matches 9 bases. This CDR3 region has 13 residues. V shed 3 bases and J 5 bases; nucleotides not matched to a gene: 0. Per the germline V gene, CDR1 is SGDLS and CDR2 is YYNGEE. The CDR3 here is CASSGQGDNEQFF. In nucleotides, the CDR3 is TGTGCCAGCAGCGGACAGGGGGACAATGAGCAGTTCTTC.

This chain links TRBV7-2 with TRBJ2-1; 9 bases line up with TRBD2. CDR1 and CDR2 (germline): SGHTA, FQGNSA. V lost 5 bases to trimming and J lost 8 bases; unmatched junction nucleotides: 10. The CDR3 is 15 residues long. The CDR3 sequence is CASSLSGRNNHEQFF. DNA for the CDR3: TGTGCCAGCAGCCTTAGCGGGAGAAATAACCATGAGCAGTTCTTC.

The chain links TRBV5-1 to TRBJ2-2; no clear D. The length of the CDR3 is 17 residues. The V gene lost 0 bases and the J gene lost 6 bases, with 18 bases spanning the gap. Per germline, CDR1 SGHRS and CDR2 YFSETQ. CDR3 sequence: CASSLAAAGRPSGELFF. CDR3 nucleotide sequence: TGCGCCAGCAGCTTGGCCGCGGCTGGCCGACCCTCCGGGGAGCTGTTTTTT.